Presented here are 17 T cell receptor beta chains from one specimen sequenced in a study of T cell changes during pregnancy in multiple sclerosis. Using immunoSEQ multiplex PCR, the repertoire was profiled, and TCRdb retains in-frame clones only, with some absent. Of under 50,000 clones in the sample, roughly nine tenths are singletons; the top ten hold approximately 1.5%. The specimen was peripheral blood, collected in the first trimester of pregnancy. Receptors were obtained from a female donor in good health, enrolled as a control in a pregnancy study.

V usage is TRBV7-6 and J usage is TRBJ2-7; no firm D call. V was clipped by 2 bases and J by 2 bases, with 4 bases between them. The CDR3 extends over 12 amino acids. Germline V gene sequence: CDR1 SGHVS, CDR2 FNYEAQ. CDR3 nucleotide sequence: TGTGCCAGCAGCTTAACACCCTACGAGCAGTACTTC. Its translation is CASSLTPYEQYF.

CDR3 coding DNA: TGTGCCAGCAGCGCCCTAGCGGGAAGGGAGACCCAGTACTTC. Its protein product is CASSALAGRETQYF. The chain joins TRBV6-1 to TRBJ2-5; 9 bases line up with TRBD2. The CDR3 runs 14 residues. Germline assignment: CDR1 MNHNS and CDR2 SASEGT. Trimming removed 6 bases from V and 5 bases from J; junction bases left unmatched: 7.

The CDR3: CASSEGDLSEQYF. The CDR3 region has the DNA TGTGCCAGCAGTGAGGGAGACCTGAGCGAGCAGTACTTC. The V and J genes are TRBV6-4 and TRBJ2-7; possibly TRBD2 for D (5 bases). There are 13 residues in the CDR3. CDR1 is MRHNA, CDR2 SNTAGT, per germline. V was pared by 3 bases and J by 6 bases, with 12 bases between.

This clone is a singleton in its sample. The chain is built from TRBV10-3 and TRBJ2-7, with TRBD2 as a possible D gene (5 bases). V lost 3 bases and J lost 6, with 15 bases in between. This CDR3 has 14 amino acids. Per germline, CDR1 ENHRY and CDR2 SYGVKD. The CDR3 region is CAISENPEGVEQYF. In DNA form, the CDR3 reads TGTGCCATCAGTGAAAACCCAGAGGGTGTCGAGCAGTACTTC.

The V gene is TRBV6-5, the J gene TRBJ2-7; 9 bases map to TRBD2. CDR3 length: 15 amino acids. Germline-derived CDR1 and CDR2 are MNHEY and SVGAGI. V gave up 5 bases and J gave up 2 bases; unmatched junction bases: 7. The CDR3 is CASSLLAGGTYEQYF. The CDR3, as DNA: TGTGCCAGCAGTCTACTAGCGGGTGGCACCTACGAGCAGTACTTC.

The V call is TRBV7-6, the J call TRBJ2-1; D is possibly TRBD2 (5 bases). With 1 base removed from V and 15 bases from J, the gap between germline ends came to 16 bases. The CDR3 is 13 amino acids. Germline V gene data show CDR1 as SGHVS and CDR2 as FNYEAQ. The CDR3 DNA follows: TGTGCCAGCAGCTTAGAGGAGGCGGCAGCCCCGTTCTTC. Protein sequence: CASSLEEAAAPFF.

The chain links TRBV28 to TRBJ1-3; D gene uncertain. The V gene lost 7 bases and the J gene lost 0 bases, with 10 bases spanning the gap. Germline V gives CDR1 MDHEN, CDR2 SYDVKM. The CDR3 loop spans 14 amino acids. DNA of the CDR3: TGTGCCAGCACCTCCTCGGGCTCTGGAAACACCATATATTTT. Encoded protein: CASTSSGSGNTIYF.

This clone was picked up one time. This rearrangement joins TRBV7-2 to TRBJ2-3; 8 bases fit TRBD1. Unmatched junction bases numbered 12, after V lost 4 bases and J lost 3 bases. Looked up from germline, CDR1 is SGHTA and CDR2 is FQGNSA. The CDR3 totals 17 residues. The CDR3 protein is CASSSKSGGVQTDTQYF. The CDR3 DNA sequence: TGTGCCAGCAGCTCAAAGTCAGGGGGCGTTCAAACAGATACGCAGTATTTT.

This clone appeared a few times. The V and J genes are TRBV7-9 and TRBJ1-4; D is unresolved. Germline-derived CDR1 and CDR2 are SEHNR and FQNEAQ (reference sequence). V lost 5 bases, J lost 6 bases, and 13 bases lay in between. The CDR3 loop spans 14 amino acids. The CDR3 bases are TGTGCCAGCAGCCGAAGCCTCGAGGATGAAAAACTGTTTTTT. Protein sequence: CASSRSLEDEKLFF.

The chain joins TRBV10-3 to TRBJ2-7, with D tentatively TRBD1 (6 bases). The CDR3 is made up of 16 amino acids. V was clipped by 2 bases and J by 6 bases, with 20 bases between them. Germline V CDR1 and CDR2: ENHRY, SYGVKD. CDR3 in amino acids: CAISEQKGRGSGEQYF. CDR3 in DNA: TGTGCCATCAGTGAGCAGAAAGGCAGGGGATCGGGCGAGCAGTACTTC.

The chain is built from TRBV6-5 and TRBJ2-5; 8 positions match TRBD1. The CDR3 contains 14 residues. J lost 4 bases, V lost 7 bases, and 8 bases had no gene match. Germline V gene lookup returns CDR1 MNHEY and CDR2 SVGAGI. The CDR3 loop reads CASINYGQGETQYF. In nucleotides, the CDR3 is TGTGCCAGCATCAACTACGGACAGGGAGAGACCCAGTACTTC.

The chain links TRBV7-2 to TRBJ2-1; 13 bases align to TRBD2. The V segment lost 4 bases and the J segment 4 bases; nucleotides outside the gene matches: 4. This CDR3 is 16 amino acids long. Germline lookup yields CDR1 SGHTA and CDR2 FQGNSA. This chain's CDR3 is CASSYPGLAGYNEQFF. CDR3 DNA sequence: TGTGCCAGCAGCTACCCGGGACTAGCGGGGTACAATGAGCAGTTCTTC.

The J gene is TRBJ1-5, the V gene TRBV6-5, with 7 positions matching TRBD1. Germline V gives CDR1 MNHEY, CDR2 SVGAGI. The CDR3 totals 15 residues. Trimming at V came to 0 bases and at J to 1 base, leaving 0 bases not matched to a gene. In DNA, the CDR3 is TGTGCCAGCAGTTACTCGGGACAGAGCAATCAGCCCCAGCATTTT. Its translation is CASSYSGQSNQPQHF.

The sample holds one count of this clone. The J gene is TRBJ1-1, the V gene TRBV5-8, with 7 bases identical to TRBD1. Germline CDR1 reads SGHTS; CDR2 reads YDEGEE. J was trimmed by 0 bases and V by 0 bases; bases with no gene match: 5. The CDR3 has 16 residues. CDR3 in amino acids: CASSLVQGVVNTEAFF. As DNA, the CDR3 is TGTGCCAGCAGCTTGGTCCAGGGGGTAGTGAACACTGAAGCTTTCTTT.

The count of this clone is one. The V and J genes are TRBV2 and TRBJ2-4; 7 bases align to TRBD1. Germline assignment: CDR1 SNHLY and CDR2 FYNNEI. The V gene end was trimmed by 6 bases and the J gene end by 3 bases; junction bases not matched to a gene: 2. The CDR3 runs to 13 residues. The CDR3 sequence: CASSRDSKNIQYF. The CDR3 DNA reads TGTGCCAGCAGCCGGGACAGCAAAAACATTCAGTACTTC.

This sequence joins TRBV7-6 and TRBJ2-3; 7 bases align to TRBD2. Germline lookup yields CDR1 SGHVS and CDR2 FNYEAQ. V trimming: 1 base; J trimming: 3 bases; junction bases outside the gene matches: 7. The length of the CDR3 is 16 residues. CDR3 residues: CASSLGSSGNTDTQYF. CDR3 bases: TGTGCCAGCAGCTTAGGTTCGAGCGGGAATACAGATACGCAGTATTTT.

Written as DNA, the CDR3 is TGTGCCAGCTCACCCCGGGACACCCCCAGCACCGGGGAGCTGTTTTTT. Translated: CASSPRDTPSTGELFF. This rearrangement joins TRBV18 to TRBJ2-2; tentatively, D is TRBD1 (6 bases). Germline CDR1 and CDR2: KGHSH and LQKENI. This CDR3 region has 16 residues. V was clipped by 3 bases and J by 4 bases, with 15 bases between them.